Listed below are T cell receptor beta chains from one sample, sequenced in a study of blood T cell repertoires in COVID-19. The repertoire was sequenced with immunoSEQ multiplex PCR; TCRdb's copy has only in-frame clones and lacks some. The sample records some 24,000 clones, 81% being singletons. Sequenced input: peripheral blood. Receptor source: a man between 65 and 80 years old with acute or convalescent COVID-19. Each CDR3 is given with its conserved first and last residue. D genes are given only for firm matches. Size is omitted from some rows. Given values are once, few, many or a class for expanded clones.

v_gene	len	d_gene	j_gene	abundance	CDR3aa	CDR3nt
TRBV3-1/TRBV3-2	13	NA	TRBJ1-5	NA	CASSPLGGAPQHF	TGTGCCAGCAGCCCTCTGGGAGGGGCGCCCCAGCATTTT
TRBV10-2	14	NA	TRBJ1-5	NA	CASSEQASNQPQHF	TGCGCCAGCAGTGAGCAGGCCTCCAATCAGCCCCAGCATTTT
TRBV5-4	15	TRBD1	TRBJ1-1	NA	CASSLAGGLLAEAFF	TGTGCCAGCAGCTTGGCAGGGGGTCTTCTGGCTGAAGCTTTCTTT
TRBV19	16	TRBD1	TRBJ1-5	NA	CASSIVRTGGNQPQHF	TGTGCCAGTAGTATAGTGAGGACAGGGGGGAATCAGCCCCAGCATTTT
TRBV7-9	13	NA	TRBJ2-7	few	CASSLSGGAEQYF	TGTGCCAGCAGCTTAAGTGGCGGGGCCGAGCAGTACTTC
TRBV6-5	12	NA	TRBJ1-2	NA	CASRRQDYGYTF	TGTGCCAGCAGGCGACAGGACTATGGCTACACCTTC
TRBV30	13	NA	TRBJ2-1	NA	CAWSGDSYNEQFF	TGTGCCTGGAGTGGTGACAGCTACAATGAGCAGTTCTTC
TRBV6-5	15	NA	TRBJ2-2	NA	CASSYTRRGSGELFF	TGTGCCAGCAGTTATACTCGAAGGGGTTCCGGGGAGCTGTTTTTT
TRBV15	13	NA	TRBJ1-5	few	CATSVGLNQPQHF	TGTGCCACCAGCGTGGGACTCAATCAGCCCCAGCATTTT
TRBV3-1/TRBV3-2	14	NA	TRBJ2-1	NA	CASSQGNSYNEQFF	TGTGCCAGCAGCCAAGGGAACAGTTACAATGAGCAGTTCTTC
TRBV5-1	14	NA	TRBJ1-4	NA	CASSSGGTNEKLFF	TGCGCCAGCAGCTCCGGCGGCACTAATGAAAAACTGTTTTTT
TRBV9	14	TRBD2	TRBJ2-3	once	CASSARTSGDTQYF	TGTGCCAGCAGCGCCAGGACTAGCGGAGATACGCAGTATTTT
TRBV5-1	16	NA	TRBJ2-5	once	CASSLRAQGLRETQYF	TGCGCCAGCAGCTTGAGGGCTCAGGGTTTAAGAGAGACCCAGTACTTC
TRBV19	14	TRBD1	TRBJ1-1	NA	CASSRQGLGTEAFF	TGTGCCAGTAGTAGACAGGGCTTGGGCACTGAAGCTTTCTTT
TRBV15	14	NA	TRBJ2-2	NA	CATSRESRAGELFF	TGTGCCACCAGCAGAGAATCGAGGGCCGGGGAGCTGTTTTTT
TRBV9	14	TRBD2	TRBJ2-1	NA	CASSLSGGANEQFF	TGTGCCAGCAGCTTGAGCGGGGGGGCGAATGAGCAGTTCTTC
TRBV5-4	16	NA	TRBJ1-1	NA	CASSLAEQGRNTEAFF	TGTGCCAGCAGCCTTGCTGAGCAGGGGAGGAACACTGAAGCTTTCTTT
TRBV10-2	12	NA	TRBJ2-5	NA	CASSEMRETQYF	TGCGCCAGCAGTGAGATGAGGGAGACCCAGTACTTC
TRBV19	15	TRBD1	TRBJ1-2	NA	CASSQGADITYGYTF	TGTGCCAGTAGCCAGGGGGCCGACATAACCTATGGCTACACCTTC
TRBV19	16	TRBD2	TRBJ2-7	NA	CASSIVRSGGFYEQYF	TGTGCCAGTAGTATAGTACGGAGCGGGGGGTTCTACGAGCAGTACTTC